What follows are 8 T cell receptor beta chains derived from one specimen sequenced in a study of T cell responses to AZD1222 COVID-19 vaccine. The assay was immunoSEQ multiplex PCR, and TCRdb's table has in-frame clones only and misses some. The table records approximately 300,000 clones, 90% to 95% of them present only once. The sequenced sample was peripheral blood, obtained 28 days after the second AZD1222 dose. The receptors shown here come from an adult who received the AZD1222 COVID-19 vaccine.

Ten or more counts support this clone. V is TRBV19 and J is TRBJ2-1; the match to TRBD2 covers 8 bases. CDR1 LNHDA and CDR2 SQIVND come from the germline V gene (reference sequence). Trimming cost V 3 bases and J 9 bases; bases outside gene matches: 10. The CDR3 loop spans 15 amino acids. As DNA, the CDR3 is TGTGCCAGTAGTATTGGAGCGGGAGTCCCTAGTGAGCAGTTCTTC. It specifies CASSIGAGVPSEQFF.

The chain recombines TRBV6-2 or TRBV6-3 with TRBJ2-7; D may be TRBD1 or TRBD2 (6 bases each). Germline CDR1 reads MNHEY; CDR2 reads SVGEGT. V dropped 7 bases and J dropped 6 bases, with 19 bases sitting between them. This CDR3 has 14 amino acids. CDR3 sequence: CASTPSSGAGEQYF. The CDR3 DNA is TGTGCCAGCACCCCTTCTTCGGGGGCCGGCGAGCAGTACTTC.

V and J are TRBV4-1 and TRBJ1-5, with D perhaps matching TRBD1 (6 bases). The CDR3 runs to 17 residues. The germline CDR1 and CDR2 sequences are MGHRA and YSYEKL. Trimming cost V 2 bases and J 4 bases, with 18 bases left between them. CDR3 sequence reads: CASSQPYKTGLNQPQHF. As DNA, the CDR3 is TGCGCCAGCAGCCAACCCTACAAGACAGGTCTAAATCAGCCCCAGCATTTT.

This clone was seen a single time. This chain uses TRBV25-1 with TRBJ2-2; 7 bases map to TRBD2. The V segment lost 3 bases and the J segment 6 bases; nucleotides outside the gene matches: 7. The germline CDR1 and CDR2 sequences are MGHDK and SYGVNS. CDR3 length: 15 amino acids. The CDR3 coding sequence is TGTGCCAGCAGTGATCGTGCAGGGAGGGCCGGGGAGCTGTTTTTT. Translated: CASSDRAGRAGELFF.

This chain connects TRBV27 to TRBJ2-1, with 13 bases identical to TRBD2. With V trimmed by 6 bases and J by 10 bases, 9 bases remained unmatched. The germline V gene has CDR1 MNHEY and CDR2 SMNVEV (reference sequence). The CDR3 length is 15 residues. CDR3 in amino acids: CASSPGLAGIEEQFF. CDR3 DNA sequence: TGTGCCAGCAGCCCGGGACTAGCGGGGATTGAGGAGCAGTTCTTC.

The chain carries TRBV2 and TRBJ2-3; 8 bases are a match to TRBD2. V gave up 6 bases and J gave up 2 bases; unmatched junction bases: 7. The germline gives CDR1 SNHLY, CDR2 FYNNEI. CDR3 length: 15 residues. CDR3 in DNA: TGTGCCAGCAGCTTTCAGCGGGGGCCCACAGATACGCAGTATTTT. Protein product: CASSFQRGPTDTQYF.

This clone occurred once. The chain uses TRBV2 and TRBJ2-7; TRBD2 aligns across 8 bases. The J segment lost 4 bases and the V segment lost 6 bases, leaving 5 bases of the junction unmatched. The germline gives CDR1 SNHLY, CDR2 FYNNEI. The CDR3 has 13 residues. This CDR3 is CASRRGDAYEQYF. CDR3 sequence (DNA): TGTGCCAGCAGGCGGGGGGACGCGTACGAGCAGTACTTC.

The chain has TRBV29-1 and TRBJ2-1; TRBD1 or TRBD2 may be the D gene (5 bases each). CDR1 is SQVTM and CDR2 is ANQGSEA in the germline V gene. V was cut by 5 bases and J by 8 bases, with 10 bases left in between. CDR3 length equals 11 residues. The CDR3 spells CSVRGRDEQFF. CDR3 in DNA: TGCAGCGTTAGGGGACGAGATGAGCAGTTCTTC.